The clone carrying this T cell receptor (beta chain) was counted a few times. As yet, its antigen is unknown. With 2 bases clipped from V and 7 bases from J, the junction kept 4 bases outside the gene matches. The CDR3 is made up of 14 amino acids. Per germline, CDR1 SEHNR and CDR2 FQNEAQ (reference sequence). The data were taken from a study of metastatic and nonmetastatic thyroid tumors. For the study at large: It was across blood and tumor or nodule tissue from malignant and benign thyroid patients that repertoires were compared.

Original methodology: The distant-metastasis classifier for papillary thyroid cancer was built from CDR3 differences across clinicopathological groups. TCRdb reprocessed the PCR reads using MiXCR. The V and J calls were determined by TCRdb, not by the authors. The table includes roughly 70,000 clones, roughly 18% detected once. Each patient came to thyroid surgery without any prior treatment (of any kind). Study-wide findings and caveats: TCR beta diversity was reportedly significantly higher in malignant thyroid tumors than benign nodules, in blood and tumor.

This receptor was taken from a female donor with papillary thyroid cancer or a benign thyroid nodule (not recorded which). Some clones in this sample may be carry-over from other donors' samples. J is TRBJ1-4 and V is TRBV7-9, with 7 nucleotides matching TRBD1. Sequenced sample: blood. The CDR3, as DNA: TGTGCCAGCAGCTTAAGACAGGGTCTTGAAAAACTGTTTTTT. Its translation: CASSLRQGLEKLFF.